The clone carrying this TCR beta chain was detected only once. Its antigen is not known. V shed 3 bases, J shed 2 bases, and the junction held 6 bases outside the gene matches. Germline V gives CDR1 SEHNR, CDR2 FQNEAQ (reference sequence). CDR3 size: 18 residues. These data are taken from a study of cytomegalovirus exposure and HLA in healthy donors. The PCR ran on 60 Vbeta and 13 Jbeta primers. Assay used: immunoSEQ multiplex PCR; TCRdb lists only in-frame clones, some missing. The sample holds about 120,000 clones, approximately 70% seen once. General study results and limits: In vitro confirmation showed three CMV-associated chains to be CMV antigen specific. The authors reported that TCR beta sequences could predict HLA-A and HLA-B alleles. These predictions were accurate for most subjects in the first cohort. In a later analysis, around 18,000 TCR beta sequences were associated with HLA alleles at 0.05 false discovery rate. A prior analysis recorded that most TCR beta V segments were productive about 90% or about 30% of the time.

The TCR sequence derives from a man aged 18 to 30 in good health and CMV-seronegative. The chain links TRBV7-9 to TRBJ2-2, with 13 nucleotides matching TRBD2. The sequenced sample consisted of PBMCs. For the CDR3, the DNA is TGTGCCAGCAGCTTGAGGACTAGCGGGAGTTATAACACCGGGGAGCTGTTTTTT. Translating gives CASSLRTSGSYNTGELFF. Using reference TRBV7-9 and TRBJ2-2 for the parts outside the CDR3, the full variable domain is DTGVSQNPRHKITKRGQNVTFRCDPISEHNRLYWYRQTLGQGPEFLTYFQNEAQLEKSRLLSDRFSAERPKGSFSTLEIQRTEQGDSAMYLCASSLRTSGSYNTGELFFGEGSRLTVL.